This TCR beta chain emerged from a study of regulatory T cells in long-lasting Graves disease. The V and J ends lost 0 bases and 7 bases respectively, with 15 bases between them. The CDR3 length is 15 residues. The V gene's germline CDR1 is MGHRA and CDR2 YSYEKL. The time point is: persistent/refractory GD, antithyroid drugs over 5 years with positive TRAb. Extracted PBMC RNA gave rise to the TCR library. Patients met American Thyroid Association criteria for Graves' disease. Overall study findings and caveats: Whereas 966 public clonotypes were shared by new patients, persistent patients shared more, at a few thousand.

To make TCR beta libraries, researchers used iRepertoire HTBI primers and Arm-PCR of CDR3 regions. TCRdb independently ran MiXCR on the multiplex PCR reads; one entry per CDR3 protein. The data show fewer than 550,000 distinct CDR3 sequences, with around a fifth seen just once and 7% to 9% held by the top ten. Turning to this clonotype: Its cognate antigen is unknown.

This sequence originates from a female donor with Graves disease. The J gene is TRBJ1-2, the V gene TRBV4-1, with D perhaps TRBD1 (5 bases). The starting material was peripheral blood mononuclear cells (PBMCs), obtained when the disease was refractory, from a patient treated with antithyroid drugs. CDR3 amino acids: CASSQDGGFSSGYTF. The CDR3 nucleotides read TGCGCCAGCAGCCAAGATGGGGGGTTTTCCTCTGGCTACACCTTC.